This T cell receptor (beta chain) was captured in a study of cytomegalovirus exposure and HLA in healthy donors. Primers included in the PCR were 60 Vbeta and 13 Jbeta primers. As handled by the study authors: Later work found around 80 million unique TCR beta chains, with some 11 million shared. Using immunoSEQ multiplex PCR, the repertoire was profiled, and TCRdb retains in-frame clones only, with some absent. V and J calls and clone size are those listed in that table; D and trimming were worked out from the DNA. The data contain 160,000 or so clones, roughly 79% of them seen just once; the ten biggest clones take up roughly 5%. The V gene end was trimmed by 3 bases and the J gene end by 7 bases; junction bases not matched to a gene: 3. Germline V gene lookup returns CDR1 LNHNV and CDR2 YYDKDF (reference sequence). There are 14 residues in the CDR3. Donors consisted of healthy bone marrow donors.

As for this clone: Its antigen is undetermined.

The study's findings and limits: Immune exposure data for these donors was limited to CMV serostatus. Most TCR sequences were rare, but some public TCRs occurred in many donors.

The chain couples TRBV15 to TRBJ1-5, with TRBD1 matching over 10 bases. The source of this sequence is a woman aged 18-30 years in good health and CMV-seropositive. The source material was PBMCs. CDR3 DNA sequence: TGTGCCACCAGCAGGACAGGGGGCGAGCAGCCCCAGCATTTT. Amino acids: CATSRTGGEQPQHF.